The TCR beta chain under discussion was sequenced for a study of blood T cell repertoires in COVID-19. Study overall: Donors in the United States, Italy and Spain gave samples during acute or convalescent COVID-19. T cells, B-cell-depleted T cells, or PBMCs supplied cDNA or gDNA.

Per the study methods: Nucleated cell counts were estimated from reference gene primer amplification. Profiling relied on immunoSEQ multiplex PCR, and the TCRdb table lists in-frame clones only, not all of them. Clonal size and the V and J genes are those of that table, whereas D and trimming came from the DNA. Among 340,000 or so clones, about four fifths were seen once, and the ten largest hold approximately 3%. CDR1 LNHNV and CDR2 YYDKDF come from the germline V gene (reference sequence). The CDR3 spans 12 residues. Deletions cut 7 bases from V and 8 bases from J, with 11 bases between. The V and J genes are TRBV15 and TRBJ1-4; unclear D gene. The sample taken for sequencing was peripheral blood. This sequence was found in a man aged 30 to 39 with active or convalescent COVID-19. The CDR3 sequence: CATIARREKLFF. CDR3 nucleotide sequence: TGTGCCACCATAGCGAGGCGCGAAAAACTGTTTTTT.